A single sample is the source of the 20 T cell receptor beta chains below, sequenced in a study of CD8 T cells in ankylosing spondylitis. A single record per CDR3 protein comes from TCRdb applying MiXCR to the 5' RACE reads. The sample holds over 400,000 distinct CDR3 sequences, 25% to 30% seen once. Antigens for these TCRs are unknown. Study-wide findings and caveats: Within ankylosing spondylitis blood, a TCR beta motif made up of seven or eight highly homologous variants appeared to be characteristic.

Sequenced sample: blood, either unsorted or a sorted T cell fraction (not recorded which). Source of these receptors: a male donor with ankylosing spondylitis.

V usage is TRBV20-1 and J usage is TRBJ2-1; D is unclear. Germline CDR1 DFQATT, CDR2 SNEGSKA (reference sequence). The CDR3 is made up of 14 amino acids. V dropped 3 bases and J dropped 8 bases, with 17 bases sitting between them. The CDR3 region has the DNA TGCAGTGCTAGCGGGTCTAGGATGGGCGATGAGCAGTTCTTC. Encoded protein: CSASGSRMGDEQFF.

This clonotype was counted only a few times. The genes are TRBV5-1 and TRBJ2-3; D not resolved. Germline CDR1 and CDR2: SGHRS and YFSETQ. This CDR3 comprises 13 residues. The V and J ends lost 4 bases and 4 bases respectively, with 10 bases between them. CDR3 residues: CASSPEASDTQYF. CDR3 bases: TGCGCCAGCAGCCCAGAGGCATCAGATACGCAGTATTTT.

The table lists this clonotype with many counts. The gene calls are TRBV6-1 and TRBJ2-1; D ambiguous. The CDR3 has 12 amino acids. Germline lookup yields CDR1 MNHNS and CDR2 SASEGT. V lost 2 bases, J lost 9 bases, and 8 bases lay in between. This CDR3 is CASSEIGREQFF. The CDR3 nucleotides read TGTGCCAGCAGTGAAATTGGGCGTGAGCAGTTCTTC.

This clonotype was counted only a few times. The chain is built from TRBV6-1 and TRBJ1-1; D is undetermined. Germline V gene sequence: CDR1 MNHNS, CDR2 SASEGT. CDR3 length: 14 residues. The ends were cut back, 4 bases at V and 1 base at J, with 10 bases in the middle. The CDR3 here is CASSARAQNTEAFF. The CDR3 DNA is TGTGCCAGCAGTGCCCGGGCGCAGAACACTGAAGCTTTCTTT.

The chain carries TRBV5-1 and TRBJ2-3; 7 nucleotides agree with TRBD1. J gave up 1 base and V 3 bases, and 2 bases lay outside the gene matches. The CDR3 has 14 amino acids. From germline, CDR1 is SGHRS and CDR2 YFSETQ. The CDR3 coding sequence is TGCGCCAGCAGCTCGGACAGGCGCACAGATACGCAGTATTTT. This codes for CASSSDRRTDTQYF.

This chain joins TRBV5-6 and TRBJ2-5; TRBD2 aligns across 10 bases. V shed 4 bases, J shed 1 base, and the junction held 4 bases outside the gene matches. This CDR3 spans 15 amino acids. The germline V gene has CDR1 SGHDT and CDR2 YYEEEE. As DNA, the CDR3 is TGTGCCAGCAGCCGGGCTAGCGGGAGCCAAGAGACCCAGTACTTC. Its translation: CASSRASGSQETQYF.

This clonotype was recorded many times. This chain links TRBV15 with TRBJ1-5; D gene uncertain. The CDR3 consists of 16 residues. V lost 0 bases to trimming and J lost 2 bases, with 11 bases between them. Germline assignment: CDR1 LNHNV and CDR2 YYDKDF (reference sequence). For the CDR3, the DNA is TGTGCCACCAGCAGAGATCGGGGTGCGGGCAATCAGCCCCAGCATTTT. This translates into CATSRDRGAGNQPQHF.

The genes are TRBV5-1 and TRBJ2-7; D could derive from TRBD1 or TRBD2 (5 bases each). From germline, CDR1 is SGHRS and CDR2 YFSETQ. V lost 0 bases, J lost 2 bases, and 9 bases lay in between. This CDR3 comprises 14 residues. The DNA for the CDR3 is TGCGCCAGCAGCTTGGACCCGGGACCCTACGAGCAGTACTTC. The encoded protein is CASSLDPGPYEQYF.

The table lists this clonotype with many counts. The chain joins TRBV7-2 to TRBJ2-1, with D possibly matching TRBD1 (6 bases). The germline CDR1 and CDR2 sequences are SGHTA and FQGNSA. V was trimmed by 2 bases and J by 1 base, leaving 6 bases between them. The CDR3 is 14 residues long. The CDR3 region has the DNA TGTGCCAGCAGCTTACAGGGGTCCTACAATGAGCAGTTCTTC. Residues: CASSLQGSYNEQFF. Filled out from reference TRBV7-2 and TRBJ2-1, the complete variable domain reads GAGVSQSPSNKVTEKGKDVELRCDPISGHTALYWYRQSLGQGLEFLIYFQGNSAPDKSGLPSDRFSAERTGGSVSTLTIQRTQQEDSAVYLCASSLQGSYNEQFFGPGTRLTVL.

J is TRBJ2-3 and V is TRBV5-1; D is unresolved. The CDR3 spans 16 residues. Trimming pared 1 base from V and 0 bases from J, leaving 12 bases between. Germline values: CDR1 SGHRS, CDR2 YFSETQ. The DNA of the CDR3 is TGCGCCAGCAGCTTGAAACAGAAACTTAGCACAGATACGCAGTATTTT. Amino acids: CASSLKQKLSTDTQYF. Filled out from reference TRBV5-1 and TRBJ2-3, the complete variable domain reads KAGVTQTPRYLIKTRGQQVTLSCSPISGHRSVSWYQQTPGQGLQFLFEYFSETQRNKGNFPGRFSGRQFSNSRSEMNVSTLELGDSALYLCASSLKQKLSTDTQYFGPGTRLTVL.

This clonotype showed up just a few times. The CDR3 DNA follows: TGCAGTGCTAGACCAATCCCGTTGGGACGGGGGGAAGCTTTCTTT. This encodes CSARPIPLGRGEAFF. V usage is TRBV20-1 and J usage is TRBJ1-1, with D maybe TRBD1 (5 bases). V lost 2 bases and J lost 8, with 21 bases in between. CDR3 length: 15 residues. Germline assignment: CDR1 DFQATT and CDR2 SNEGSKA (reference sequence).

This clonotype was seen a handful of times. This chain connects TRBV24-1 to TRBJ2-1, with a tentative D call TRBD1 (6 bases). The CDR3 contains 16 residues. Deletions cut 4 bases from V and 1 base from J, with 13 bases between. CDR1 and CDR2 from the germline V gene are KGHDR and SFDVKD. CDR3 protein: CATSEPTGDSYNEQFF. The CDR3 DNA reads TGTGCCACCAGTGAACCGACAGGCGATTCCTACAATGAGCAGTTCTTC.

This clonotype was detected ten times or more. V and J are TRBV7-2 and TRBJ2-5, with 10 bases aligning to TRBD1. There are 15 residues in the CDR3. V trimming: 5 bases; J trimming: 6 bases; junction bases outside the gene matches: 9. Per the germline V gene, CDR1 is SGHTA and CDR2 is FQGNSA. CDR3 DNA sequence: TGTGCCAGCAGCCTCGACGGGACAGGGGAACAGACCCAGTACTTC. Translated, it gives CASSLDGTGEQTQYF.

The chain uses TRBV14 and TRBJ2-3, with a weak D call TRBD2 (6 bases). CDR3 size: 15 residues. Looked up from germline, CDR1 is SGHDN and CDR2 is FVKESK. Between the trimmed V and J ends, which lost 0 bases and 6 bases, there was a span of 13 bases. The CDR3 sequence is CASSQEARGIDTQYF. The DNA of the CDR3 is TGTGCCAGCAGCCAAGAGGCGCGCGGGATTGATACGCAGTATTTT.

The chain is built from TRBV5-1 and TRBJ2-1, with 7 positions matching TRBD1. The CDR3 covers 15 residues. Germline CDR1 is SGHRS and CDR2 is YFSETQ. Trimming at V came to 4 bases and at J to 4 bases, leaving 8 bases not matched to a gene. The CDR3 here is CASSQTGSEYNEQFF. The CDR3 nucleotides read TGCGCCAGCAGCCAGACAGGGTCCGAATACAATGAGCAGTTCTTC.

Only a few counts were recorded for this clonotype. The CDR3 nucleotides read TGTGCCAGCAGTACAGGGATTGATTCACCCCTCCACTTT. Translated: CASSTGIDSPLHF. This chain joins TRBV27 and TRBJ1-6, with D perhaps matching TRBD1 (6 bases). There are 13 residues in the CDR3. Per germline, CDR1 MNHEY and CDR2 SMNVEV (reference sequence). The V gene lost 5 bases and the J gene lost 8 bases, with 10 bases spanning the gap.

The chain carries TRBV24-1 and TRBJ2-3, with 10 bases identical to TRBD1. Looked up from germline, CDR1 is KGHDR and CDR2 is SFDVKD. CDR3 length: 14 residues. J gave up 3 bases and V 4 bases, and 0 bases lay outside the gene matches. The CDR3 bases are TGTGCCACCAGTGAGGGACAGGGGACAGATACGCAGTATTTT. Protein: CATSEGQGTDTQYF.

The chain recombines TRBV19 with TRBJ2-2; no clear D gene. The V end lost 5 bases, the J end lost 5 bases, and 12 bases lay between the germline ends. CDR1 and CDR2 (germline): LNHDA, SQIVND (reference sequence). The CDR3 runs 14 residues. As DNA, the CDR3 is TGTGCCAGTAGTGCCGGGCATCATACCGGGGAGCTGTTTTTT. Amino acids: CASSAGHHTGELFF.

The rearrangement uses TRBV21-1 and TRBJ1-5. TRBV21-1 represents a pseudogene. The CDR3 covers 16 residues. The CDR3 DNA reads TGTGCCAGCAGCACGAGCTCCGGGAGGCACAATCAGCCCCAGCATTTT. Its protein is CASSTSSGRHNQPQHF.

In its sample, this clonotype was seen a few times. CDR3 sequence (DNA): TGTGCCAGCAGCTTGGTCGGTTTGCGGGATGAAAAACTGTTTTTT. It encodes CASSLVGLRDEKLFF. The V gene is TRBV11-2, the J gene TRBJ1-4; D unresolved. The germline V gene encodes CDR1 SGHAT and CDR2 FQNNGV. With 3 bases removed from V and 6 bases from J, the gap between germline ends came to 14 bases. The CDR3 consists of 15 residues.